This entry features one TCR beta chain sequence. No antigen is known for it. cDNA libraries for TCR beta contained unique molecular identifiers. One entry per CDR3 protein results from TCRdb running MiXCR on the PCR reads. There are fewer than 850,000 distinct CDR3 sequences in the sample; just over 45% occur only once, and roughly 4.9% lies in the top ten. The CDR3 consists of 13 residues. From germline, CDR1 is SEHNR and CDR2 FQNEAQ (reference sequence). Deletions cut 5 bases from V and 8 bases from J, with 15 bases between. This sample was included in a study of post-analysis software for immune sequencing data. In the study overall: Progressive-relapsing, secondary progressive and relapsing-remitting multiple sclerosis were among the disease courses included. Findings and caveats of the study: Samples sharing a preparation batch grouped tightly together when assessed by F measure. Compared with controls, patients showed significantly lower normalized Chao1 diversity. Controls had lower frequencies than patients of about five TRBV segments, which included TRBV5-6, TRBV5-1 and TRBV20-1.

This clonotype was obtained from a girl aged 5-17 years with multiple sclerosis. This chain joins TRBV7-9 and TRBJ1-2, with a tentative D call TRBD1 (6 bases). Sequenced sample: blood. The CDR3 DNA follows: TGTGCCAGCAGCACCAGGGGAGATCGGGGCTACACCTTC. Its translation: CASSTRGDRGYTF.